One and the same sample provided the 13 T cell receptor beta chains below, sequenced in a study of shared T cell receptors in the human thymus. Clones were sequenced by immunoSEQ multiplex PCR, and TCRdb holds only the in-frame ones, with some missing. This table has more than 300,000 clones, about 95% appearing once. Material for sequencing was thymocytes. These TCRs come from a human donor.

The chain has TRBV9 and TRBJ2-1; 8 bases are shared with TRBD2. The CDR3 is made up of 15 amino acids. Trimming took 3 bases from V and 5 from J; bases not matched to a gene: 7. CDR1 is SGDLS, CDR2 YYNGEE, per germline. Here the CDR3 DNA reads TGTGCCAGCAGCGGGGCGGGAGGCGCCCACAATGAGCAGTTCTTC. As protein: CASSGAGGAHNEQFF.

The rearrangement uses TRBV21-1 and TRBJ1-4; the table gives TRBD1 as D, unverified against the DNA. TRBV21-1 is a documented pseudogene. The CDR3 is 13 amino acids. CDR3 nucleotides: TGTGCCAGCAGGACAGGGACTAATGAAAAACTGTTTTTT. Translation: CASRTGTNEKLFF.

The genes are TRBV5-4 and TRBJ1-3; TRBD1 is a possible D gene (5 bases). The CDR3 contains 16 residues. Germline assignment: CDR1 SGHNT and CDR2 YYREEE (reference sequence). The ends were cut back, 1 base at V and 0 bases at J, with 11 bases in the middle. The CDR3 DNA sequence: TGTGCCAGCAGCTTGAGGGGTGCAAGCTCTGGAAACACCATATATTTT. It encodes CASSLRGASSGNTIYF.

The chain links TRBV9 to TRBJ2-1, with a possible D match to TRBD2 (5 bases). In germline, CDR1 is SGDLS, CDR2 YYNGEE. Trimming removed 0 bases from V and 7 bases from J, with 14 bases in between. The CDR3 loop spans 15 amino acids. This CDR3 is CASSVGGDTENEQFF. CDR3 DNA: TGTGCCAGCAGCGTAGGGGGAGATACAGAGAATGAGCAGTTCTTC. The complete variable domain, with remaining parts taken from reference TRBV9 and TRBJ2-1, reads DSGVTQTPKHLITATGQRVTLRCSPRSGDLSVYWYQQSLDQGLQFLIQYYNGEERAKGNILERFSAQQFPDLHSELNLSSLELGDSALYFCASSVGGDTENEQFFGPGTRLTVL.

The chain couples TRBV2 to TRBJ2-7; D ambiguous. Trimming removed 7 bases from V and 0 bases from J, with 7 bases in between. This CDR3 contains 12 residues. Germline V lookup: CDR1 SNHLY, CDR2 FYNNEI. CDR3: CASKQFSYEQYF. CDR3 DNA: TGTGCCAGCAAACAGTTCTCCTACGAGCAGTACTTC.

The V gene is TRBV6-1, the J gene TRBJ1-2; 8 nucleotides match TRBD1. The CDR3 runs 16 residues. V trimming: 4 bases; J trimming: 3 bases; junction bases outside the gene matches: 10. Germline CDR1 reads MNHNS; CDR2 reads SASEGT. This chain's CDR3 is CASSGHPRGLDYGYTF. CDR3 DNA: TGTGCCAGCAGTGGCCATCCCAGGGGGCTCGACTATGGCTACACCTTC.

The rearrangement links TRBV27 to TRBJ2-4; 7 bases match TRBD2. The germline gives CDR1 MNHEY, CDR2 SMNVEV (reference sequence). The CDR3 sequence is 17 residues long. V was clipped by 6 bases and J by 0 bases; unmatched bases: 11. This CDR3 is CASRSLAETLAKNIQYF. The CDR3 DNA reads TGTGCCAGCAGGTCCCTAGCGGAGACGCTAGCCAAAAACATTCAGTACTTC.

This clone was counted once. V and J are TRBV27 and TRBJ1-2; 8 nucleotides align to TRBD1. V gave up 6 bases and J gave up 11 bases; unmatched junction bases: 20. The CDR3 length is 16 residues. Per germline, CDR1 MNHEY and CDR2 SMNVEV (reference sequence). Here the CDR3 reads CASRIISGQGEVGYTF. CDR3 DNA sequence: TGTGCCAGCAGAATCATAAGCGGACAGGGCGAAGTGGGGTACACCTTC.

The chain has TRBV28 and TRBJ2-1, with 9 positions matching TRBD2. V was pared by 5 bases and J by 6 bases, with 20 bases of the junction left unmatched. This CDR3 contains 19 residues. Germline CDR1 MDHEN, CDR2 SYDVKM. The DNA for the CDR3 is TGTGCCAGCAGTCCCCCCCCCGTTGAGGTAGCGGGAGATATCAATGAGCAGTTCTTC. Protein: CASSPPPVEVAGDINEQFF.

This sequence joins TRBV11-2 and TRBJ2-2; tentative D call: TRBD1 (5 bases). Germline V gene lookup returns CDR1 SGHAT and CDR2 FQNNGV. With 5 bases removed from V and 7 bases from J, the gap between germline ends came to 11 bases. CDR3 length: 13 residues. CDR3 DNA sequence: TGTGCCAGCAGCACAGGCCTACTCGGGGAGCTGTTTTTT. It translates to CASSTGLLGELFF.

J is TRBJ1-1 and V is TRBV10-3; 7 bases agree with TRBD1. V was clipped by 0 bases and J by 4 bases; unmatched bases: 8. Germline V lookup: CDR1 ENHRY, CDR2 SYGVKD. The CDR3 sequence is 16 residues long. The CDR3 reads CAISESEGAKGTEAFF. The CDR3 nucleotides read TGTGCCATCAGTGAGTCCGAGGGGGCAAAAGGCACTGAAGCTTTCTTT.

V and J are TRBV6-5 and TRBJ1-1; weak D call: TRBD1 (6 bases). The CDR3 totals 15 residues. V was clipped by 3 bases and J by 3 bases, with 14 bases between them. Germline V gene sequence: CDR1 MNHEY, CDR2 SVGAGI. Here the CDR3 DNA reads TGTGCCAGCAGTTATAATCACAGGGAGGACACTGAAGCTTTCTTT. Translating it yields CASSYNHREDTEAFF.

The chain recombines TRBV29-1 with TRBJ1-2; D is undetermined. V was trimmed by 6 bases and J by 3 bases, leaving 14 bases between them. The germline V gene encodes CDR1 SQVTM and CDR2 ANQGSEA. The CDR3 runs to 13 residues. The DNA of the CDR3 is TGCAGCGTCCGGAACTGGTGGGACTATGGCTACACCTTC. Translating it yields CSVRNWWDYGYTF.